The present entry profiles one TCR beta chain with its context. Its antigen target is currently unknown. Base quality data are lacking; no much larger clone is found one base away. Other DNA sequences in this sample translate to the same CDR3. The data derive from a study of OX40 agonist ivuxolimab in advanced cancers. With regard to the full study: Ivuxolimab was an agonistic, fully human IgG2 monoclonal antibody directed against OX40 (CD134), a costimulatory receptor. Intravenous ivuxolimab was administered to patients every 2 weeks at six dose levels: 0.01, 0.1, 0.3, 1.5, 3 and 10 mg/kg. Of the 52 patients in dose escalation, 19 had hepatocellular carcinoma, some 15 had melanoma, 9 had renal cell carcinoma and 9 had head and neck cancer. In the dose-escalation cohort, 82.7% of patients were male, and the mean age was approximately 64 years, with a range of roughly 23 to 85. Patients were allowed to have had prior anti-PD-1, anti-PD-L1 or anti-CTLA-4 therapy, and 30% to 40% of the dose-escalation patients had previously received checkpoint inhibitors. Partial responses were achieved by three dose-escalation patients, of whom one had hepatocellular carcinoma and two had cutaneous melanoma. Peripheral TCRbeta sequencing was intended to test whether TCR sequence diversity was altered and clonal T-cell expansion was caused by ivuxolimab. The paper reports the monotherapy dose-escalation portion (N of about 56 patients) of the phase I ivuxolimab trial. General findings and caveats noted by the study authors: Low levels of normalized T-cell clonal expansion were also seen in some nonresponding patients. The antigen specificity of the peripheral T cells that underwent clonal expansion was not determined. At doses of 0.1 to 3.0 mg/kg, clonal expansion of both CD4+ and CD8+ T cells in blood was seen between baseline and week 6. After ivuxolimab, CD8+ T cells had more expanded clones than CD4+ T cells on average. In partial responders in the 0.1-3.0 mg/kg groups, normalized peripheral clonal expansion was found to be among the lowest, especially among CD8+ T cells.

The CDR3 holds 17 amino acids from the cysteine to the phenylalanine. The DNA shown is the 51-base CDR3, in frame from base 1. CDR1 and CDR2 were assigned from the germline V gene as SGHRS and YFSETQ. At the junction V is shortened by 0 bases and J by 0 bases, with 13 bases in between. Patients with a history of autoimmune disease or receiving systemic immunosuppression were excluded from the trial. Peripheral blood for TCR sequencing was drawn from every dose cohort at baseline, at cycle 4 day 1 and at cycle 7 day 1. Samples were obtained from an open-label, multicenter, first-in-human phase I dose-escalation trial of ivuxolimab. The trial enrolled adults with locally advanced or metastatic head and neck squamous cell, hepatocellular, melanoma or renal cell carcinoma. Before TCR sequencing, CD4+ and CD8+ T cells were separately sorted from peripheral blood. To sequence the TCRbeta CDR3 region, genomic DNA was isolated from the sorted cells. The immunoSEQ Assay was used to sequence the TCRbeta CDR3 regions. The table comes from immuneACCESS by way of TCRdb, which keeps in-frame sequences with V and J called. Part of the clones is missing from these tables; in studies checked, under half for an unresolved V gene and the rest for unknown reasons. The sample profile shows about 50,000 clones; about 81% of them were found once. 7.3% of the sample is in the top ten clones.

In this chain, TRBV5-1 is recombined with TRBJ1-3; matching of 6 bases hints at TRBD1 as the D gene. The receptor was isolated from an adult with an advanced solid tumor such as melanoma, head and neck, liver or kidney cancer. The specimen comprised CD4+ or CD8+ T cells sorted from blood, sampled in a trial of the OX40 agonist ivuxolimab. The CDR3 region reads CASSLAGGADSGNTIYF. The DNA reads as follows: TGCGCCAGCAGCTTGGCCGGGGGGGCCGACTCTGGAAACACCATATATTTT.